The clone carrying this T cell receptor beta chain appeared once. The sample originates from a study of blood T cells in healthy people across ages. Background on the study: Capture via template switching afforded approximately one barcoded beta molecule per two T cells.

Researchers isolated at least 6.5 million PBMCs per sample. A sample-barcoded 5' primer and a J-beta primer mix were used in a second PCR of roughly 7 to 11 cycles. TCRdb analysed the 5' RACE reads with MiXCR anew, one entry per CDR3 protein. The table shows about 640,000 distinct CDR3 sequences, with around three fifths occurring only once. This clonotype was obtained from a man in his 60s in good health. The sample was blood.

The DNA for the CDR3 is TGTGCCAGCAGCTCCTTGACGGGGGGACCGACAGATACGCAGTATTTT. Residues: CASSSLTGGPTDTQYF. The rearrangement links TRBV5-6 to TRBJ2-3, with 7 bases matching TRBD2. Germline assignment: CDR1 SGHDT and CDR2 YYEEEE. The V segment lost 3 bases and the J segment 3 bases; nucleotides outside the gene matches: 10. The CDR3 totals 16 residues.